This T cell receptor (beta chain) was obtained from a study of CD4 T cells in relation to SARS-CoV-2 and coronaviruses. Study information: After nine to eleven days of antigen culture, PBMC TCR beta CDR3s were sequenced.

The protocol was immunoSEQ multiplex PCR, while the TCRdb copy is restricted to in-frame clones and leaves out a portion. There are just over 35,000 clones in the sample; around 77% occur only once, and about a fifth lies in the top ten. Study-level points and caveats: In about 65% of donors, memory CD4+ clonotypes crossrecognized SARS-CoV-2 and at least one common cold coronavirus spike. The cross-reactivity analysis covered only spike protein, not other viral proteins. Memory recall responses, not primary responses primed in culture, are what the assay detects.

This clone has a single count. Its specificity is unknown. The junction had 12 bases not matched to a gene; V was cut back by 6 bases and J by 1 base. This CDR3 region has 16 residues. Per germline, CDR1 MRHNA and CDR2 SNTAGT. V gene TRBV6-4 combines with J gene TRBJ2-7; 7 bases are a match to TRBD1. Specimen: memory CD4+ T cells from PBMCs, cultured in vitro. This receptor was taken from an adult with COVID-19. The CDR3 sequence is CASRALDRHPSYEQYF. DNA of the CDR3: TGTGCCAGCAGAGCACTGGACAGGCACCCTTCCTACGAGCAGTACTTC.